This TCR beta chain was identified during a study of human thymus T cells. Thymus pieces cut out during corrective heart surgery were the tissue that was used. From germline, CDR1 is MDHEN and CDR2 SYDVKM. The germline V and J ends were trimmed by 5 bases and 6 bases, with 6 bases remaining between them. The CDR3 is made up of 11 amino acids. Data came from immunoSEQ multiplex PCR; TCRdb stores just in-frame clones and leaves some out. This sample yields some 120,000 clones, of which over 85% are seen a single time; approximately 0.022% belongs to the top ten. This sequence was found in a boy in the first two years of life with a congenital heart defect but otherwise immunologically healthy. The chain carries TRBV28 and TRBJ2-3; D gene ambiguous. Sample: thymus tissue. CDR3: CASSPRDTQYF. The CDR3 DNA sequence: TGTGCCAGCAGTCCGAGGGATACGCAGTATTTT. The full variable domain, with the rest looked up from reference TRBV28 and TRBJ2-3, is DVKVTQSSRYLVKRTGEKVFLECVQDMDHENMFWYRQDPGLGLRLIYFSYDVKMKEKGDIPEGYSVSREKKERFSLILESASTNQTSMYLCASSPRDTQYFGPGTRLTVL.